The rows below give T cell receptor beta chains drawn from one sample of a study of cytomegalovirus exposure and HLA in healthy donors. Profiled with immunoSEQ multiplex PCR; TCRdb holds only in-frame clones, not every one. There are around 190,000 clones in the sample; around 77% occur only once, and about 2.8% lies in the top ten. The sequenced sample consisted of PBMCs. Receptor source: a woman in her 30s in good health and CMV-seronegative. Both conserved end residues are part of each CDR3. The D gene is left open where the match is weak. The size field is filled for only some rows; it gives once, few, many or a size class.

v_gene,d_gene,j_gene,len,abundance,CDR3nt,CDR3aa
TRBV2,TRBD1,TRBJ2-7,15,NA,TGTGCCAGCAGCAAAGACAGGGGCCCTTCCTACGAGCAGTACTTC,CASSKDRGPSYEQYF
TRBV11-2,TRBD1,TRBJ2-2,16,NA,TGTGCCAGCAGCCGAGGGACAGGAGCGAACACCGGGGAGCTGTTTTTT,CASSRGTGANTGELFF
TRBV5-1,TRBD2,TRBJ2-3,16,NA,TGCGCCAGCAGCTTAAACGGACTAGCGGGCACAGATACGCAGTATTTT,CASSLNGLAGTDTQYF
TRBV19,NA,TRBJ1-5,14,NA,TGTGCCAGTAGTATGGGGCCCCCACCCAGGCCCCAGCATTTT,CASSMGPPPRPQHF
TRBV7-9,TRBD1,TRBJ2-6,18,NA,TGTGCCAGCAGGGAACCGGGACAGAACTCCCCTGGGGCCAACGTCCTGACTTTC,CASREPGQNSPGANVLTF
TRBV28,NA,TRBJ2-3,17,NA,TGTGCCAGCAGTATCCGGGTTCGTAGGGGTGGCGCAGATACGCAGTATTTT,CASSIRVRRGGADTQYF
TRBV18,TRBD2,TRBJ2-3,18,NA,TGTGCCAGCTCACCTCCCGGGACTAGCGCTATATTCACAGATACGCAGTATTTT,CASSPPGTSAIFTDTQYF
TRBV27,NA,TRBJ1-5,14,NA,TGTGCCAGCAGTTTAACAGGGCTAAATCAGCCCCAGCATTTT,CASSLTGLNQPQHF
TRBV27,TRBD2,TRBJ2-3,16,few,TGTGCCAGCACGAATAGCGGGGGGGCTTGGAAAGATACGCAGTATTTT,CASTNSGGAWKDTQYF
TRBV7-9,NA,TRBJ2-7,16,NA,TGTGCCAGCAGCCCTCCCAGCGGTCGGGGCTCCTACGAGCAGTACTTC,CASSPPSGRGSYEQYF
TRBV6-1,NA,TRBJ1-6,14,few,TGTGCCAGCAGTGAATTGCGATATAATTCACCCCTCCACTTT,CASSELRYNSPLHF
TRBV6-5,NA,TRBJ1-1,11,NA,TGTGCCAGCAGTTACCTCACTGAAGCTTTCTTT,CASSYLTEAFF
TRBV10-3,NA,TRBJ2-7,15,NA,TGTGCCATCAGGACAGTGGACAACGGAAAGGACGAGCAGTACTTC,CAIRTVDNGKDEQYF
TRBV5-4,TRBD2,TRBJ2-5,15,NA,TGTGCCAGCAGCTTGGTAGCGGGGGGGCCAGAGACCCAGTACTTC,CASSLVAGGPETQYF
TRBV2,NA,TRBJ2-5,11,once,TGTGCCAGCGGACAGAAAGAGACCCAGTACTTC,CASGQKETQYF
TRBV28,NA,TRBJ2-7,15,NA,TGTGCCAGCAGTTTAGGCCCGGGATTTGACTACGAGCAGTACTTC,CASSLGPGFDYEQYF
TRBV5-1,NA,TRBJ1-3,14,NA,TGCGCCAGCAGCTTGGACAACTCTGGAAACACCATATATTTT,CASSLDNSGNTIYF
TRBV2,TRBD1,TRBJ1-5,17,NA,TGTGCCACCTCTCGAACGTCGCCCGGGACAGGGAATCAGCCCCAGCATTTT,CATSRTSPGTGNQPQHF
TRBV27,NA,TRBJ2-2,18,NA,TGTGCCAGCAGTTTATGGGCAGGGGGGCCCGTTGACACCGGGGAGCTGTTTTTT,CASSLWAGGPVDTGELFF
TRBV5-1,TRBD1,TRBJ2-4,16,NA,TGCGCCAGCAGCCCGGACAGGAGAGGGACGGGGAACATTCAGTACTTC,CASSPDRRGTGNIQYF
TRBV6-6,TRBD1,TRBJ1-6,15,once,TGTGCCAGCATTCTTGACAGGGCAGGGAATTCACCCCTCCACTTT,CASILDRAGNSPLHF
TRBV30,TRBD1,TRBJ1-5,14,few,TGTGCCTGGAGTGGGACAGGCGGCAATCAGCCCCAGCATTTT,CAWSGTGGNQPQHF
TRBV4-1,TRBD2,TRBJ2-1,14,once,TGCGCCAGCAGCCCGGATAGCGGGAGAGGGGGGCAGTTCTTC,CASSPDSGRGGQFF
TRBV7-8,TRBD2,TRBJ2-1,17,NA,TGTGCCAGCAGCTTATCCCTACTAGCGGGGGGGCCAGGGGAGCAGTTCTTC,CASSLSLLAGGPGEQFF
TRBV4-1,NA,TRBJ2-2,15,few,TGCGCTACCCAAACTAGTCCAGGCGTCACCGGGGAGCTGTTTTTT,CATQTSPGVTGELFF
TRBV7-3,NA,TRBJ2-7,14,few,TGTGCCAGCAGCTTATGGGGCAACTCCTACGAGCAGTACTTC,CASSLWGNSYEQYF
TRBV6-5,NA,TRBJ1-1,14,NA,TGTGCCAGCAGCCCCCGTGACAGGAACACTGAAGCTTTCTTT,CASSPRDRNTEAFF
TRBV5-6,NA,TRBJ2-3,17,NA,TGTGCCAGCAGCTTGGGCCCATGGCGGCAACTCACAGATACGCAGTATTTT,CASSLGPWRQLTDTQYF
TRBV10-3,TRBD2,TRBJ2-3,18,few,TGTGCCATCAGTGACTCTCTAGGGGGCGGGGGGGCAGCAGATACGCAGTATTTT,CAISDSLGGGGAADTQYF
TRBV4-2,TRBD2,TRBJ2-3,18,NA,TGTGCCAGCAGCCAATCCCTCCTAGCGGGGTTAAGCACAGATACGCAGTATTTT,CASSQSLLAGLSTDTQYF
TRBV29-1,NA,TRBJ1-1,13,NA,TGCAGCATCTACAGGCGATTCGACACTGAAGCTTTCTTT,CSIYRRFDTEAFF
TRBV2,NA,TRBJ1-2,14,few,TGTGCCAGCGGGCGGCGGGACCCTCTTACAGGCTACACCTTC,CASGRRDPLTGYTF
TRBV30,TRBD1,TRBJ2-6,17,NA,TGTGCCTCAAGGACAGGGAAAACGCCAGGTGGGGCCAACGTCCTGACTTTC,CASRTGKTPGGANVLTF
TRBV5-1,NA,TRBJ2-3,13,few,TGCGCCAGCAGCCCGGGAACTACAGATACGCAGTATTTT,CASSPGTTDTQYF
TRBV27,NA,TRBJ2-7,13,NA,TGTGCCAGCAGAAGGCAGGGGGGCGGTGAGCAGTACTTC,CASRRQGGGEQYF
TRBV28,TRBD1,TRBJ2-3,14,NA,TGTGCCAGCAGCACTACTACAGGGGCTAGAACGCAGTATTTT,CASSTTTGARTQYF
TRBV9,NA,TRBJ1-3,17,NA,TGTGCCAGCAGCGTAGCTCGGGGGGCGAATTCAGGAAACACCATATATTTT,CASSVARGANSGNTIYF
TRBV5-1,TRBD2,TRBJ2-1,16,NA,TGCGCCAGCAGCCCGTTTAGCGGGGGCCTCTCGGATGAGCAGTTCTTC,CASSPFSGGLSDEQFF
TRBV11-2,TRBD1,TRBJ1-4,15,NA,TGTGCCAGCAGCCCGTACAGGGGTCCAGGTGAAAAACTGTTTTTT,CASSPYRGPGEKLFF
TRBV5-1,NA,TRBJ1-4,15,few,TGCGCCAGCAGCTTGTCGGGGGGCGCGAGAGAAAAACTGTTTTTT,CASSLSGGAREKLFF
TRBV30,NA,TRBJ1-5,14,NA,TGTGCCTGGAGTCCCCAGGGGATTGATCAGCCCCAGCATTTT,CAWSPQGIDQPQHF
TRBV20-1,NA,TRBJ2-1,11,NA,TGCAGTGCTTACCGGACTAACGAGCAGTTCTTC,CSAYRTNEQFF